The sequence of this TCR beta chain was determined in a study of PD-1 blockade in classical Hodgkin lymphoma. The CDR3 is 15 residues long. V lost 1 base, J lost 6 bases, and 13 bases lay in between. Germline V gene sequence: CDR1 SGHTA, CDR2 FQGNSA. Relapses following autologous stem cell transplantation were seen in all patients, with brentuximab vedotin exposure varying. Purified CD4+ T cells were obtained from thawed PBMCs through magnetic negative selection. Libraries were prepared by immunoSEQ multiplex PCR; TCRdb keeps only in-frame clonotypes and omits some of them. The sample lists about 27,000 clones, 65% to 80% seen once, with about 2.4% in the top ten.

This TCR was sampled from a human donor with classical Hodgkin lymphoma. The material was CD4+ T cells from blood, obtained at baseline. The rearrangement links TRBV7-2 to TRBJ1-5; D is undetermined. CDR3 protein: CASSLVSGFGQPQHF. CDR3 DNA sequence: TGTGCCAGCAGCTTAGTTTCTGGGTTCGGTCAGCCCCAGCATTTT. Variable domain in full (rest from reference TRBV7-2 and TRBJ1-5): GAGVSQSPSNKVTEKGKDVELRCDPISGHTALYWYRQSLGQGLEFLIYFQGNSAPDKSGLPSDRFSAERTGGSVSTLTIQRTQQEDSAVYLCASSLVSGFGQPQHFGDGTRLSIL.